The next 21 T cell receptor beta chains were all read from a single sample in a study of blood T cell repertoires in COVID-19 (dated by TCRdb to 2020 to 2022). Preparation of the library involved the immunoSEQ multiplex PCR assay. TCRdb's version of the immuneACCESS table is confined to in-frame rearrangements and falls short of the full clone set. An unresolved V gene accounts for under half of the shortfall where checked; the remainder is of unknown origin. The sample table shows more than 250,000 clones, and 80% to 95% are seen once. The ten largest clones capture approximately 18% of the sample. Specimen: PBMCs or T cells enriched from blood (not recorded which). The receptors originated from a woman aged 25 to 39 who had recovered from COVID-19.

The chain uses TRBV19 and TRBJ1-6; no clear D gene. The CDR3 contains 15 residues. Germline V gene data show CDR1 as LNHDA and CDR2 as SQIVND (reference sequence). V lost 5 bases to trimming and J lost 6 bases, with 14 bases between them. The CDR3 region is CASSWGGRGNSPLHF. The DNA of the CDR3 is TGTGCCAGTAGTTGGGGTGGACGGGGTAATTCACCCCTCCACTTT.

The CDR3 loop is CASIIDSGLLLGEQYF. The CDR3 DNA reads TGTGCCAGCATAATTGACTCAGGGTTACTATTGGGCGAGCAGTACTTC. V gene TRBV2 combines with J gene TRBJ2-7; D possibly corresponds to TRBD1 (5 bases). Germline V lookup: CDR1 SNHLY, CDR2 FYNNEI. Between the trimmed V and J ends, which lost 7 bases and 6 bases, there was a span of 25 bases. This CDR3 is 16 amino acids long.

This clone has only one observation. This CDR3 is CASSPQYWGQGANGYTF. In DNA, the CDR3 is TGTGCCAGCTCACCACAGTACTGGGGACAGGGGGCTAATGGCTACACCTTC. The rearrangement uses TRBV18 and TRBJ1-2; 12 nucleotides match TRBD1. This CDR3 comprises 17 residues. In germline, CDR1 is KGHSH, CDR2 LQKENI. V lost 1 base and J lost 6; bases outside the gene matches: 9.

This sequence joins TRBV19 and TRBJ1-3; 7 bases agree with TRBD1. There are 14 residues in the CDR3. Germline loops: CDR1 LNHDA, CDR2 SQIVND (reference sequence). V lost 5 bases, J lost 0 bases, and 1 base stayed unmatched. Here the CDR3 DNA reads TGTGCCAGTAGTGCAGGGGGCTCTGGAAACACCATATATTTT. Translating gives CASSAGGSGNTIYF.

The rearrangement uses TRBV5-1 and TRBJ2-5; TRBD2 matches at 8 bases. This CDR3 is built from 14 residues. Germline values: CDR1 SGHRS, CDR2 YFSETQ. V lost 3 bases, J lost 6 bases, and 7 bases stayed unmatched. The CDR3 protein is CASSSDAGGKTQYF. Written as DNA, the CDR3 is TGCGCCAGCAGCTCCGACGCGGGGGGCAAGACCCAGTACTTC.

The V and J genes are TRBV25-1 and TRBJ1-1, with D unclear. This CDR3 has 14 amino acids. Germline CDR1 reads MGHDK; CDR2 reads SYGVNS. V lost 1 base and J lost 2, with 8 bases in between. The CDR3 DNA follows: TGTGCCAGCAGTGAATCAACAGCTAACACTGAAGCTTTCTTT. It encodes CASSESTANTEAFF.

The rearrangement links TRBV6-5 to TRBJ2-2, with D perhaps matching TRBD2 (6 bases). In germline, CDR1 is MNHEY, CDR2 SVGAGI. This CDR3 is 14 amino acids long. The V and J ends lost 4 bases and 4 bases respectively, with 10 bases between them. DNA of the CDR3: TGTGCCAGCAGTTCTAGGGACTTCACCGGGGAGCTGTTTTTT. Translation: CASSSRDFTGELFF.

The chain links TRBV5-1 to TRBJ1-1; no clear D. Germline CDR1 and CDR2: SGHRS and YFSETQ. With 0 bases removed from V and 1 base from J, the gap between germline ends came to 10 bases. There are 15 residues in the CDR3. This CDR3 is CASSLVTGKNTEAFF. CDR3 bases: TGCGCCAGCAGCTTGGTAACTGGTAAGAACACTGAAGCTTTCTTT. The full variable domain, completed using reference TRBV5-1 and TRBJ1-1, is KAGVTQTPRYLIKTRGQQVTLSCSPISGHRSVSWYQQTPGQGLQFLFEYFSETQRNKGNFPGRFSGRQFSNSRSEMNVSTLELGDSALYLCASSLVTGKNTEAFFGQGTRLTVV.

The rearrangement uses TRBV12-3 or TRBV12-4 and TRBJ1-2; perhaps TRBD1 as D (6 bases). The CDR3 runs 13 residues. The V gene lost 8 bases and the J gene lost 6 bases, with 16 bases spanning the gap. CDR3 sequence (DNA): TGTGCCAGCGCCTACAGGGCTGGGGATGGCTACACCTTC. It yields the protein CASAYRAGDGYTF.

This clone was seen once. The chain carries TRBV7-6 and TRBJ2-2; a weak D match, TRBD2 (7 bases). CDR3 length: 19 residues. The germline CDR1 and CDR2 sequences are SGHVS and FNYEAQ. Between the trimmed V and J ends, which lost 0 bases and 1 base, there was a span of 18 bases. The CDR3 reads CASSLATSRGGGNTGELFF. CDR3 sequence (DNA): TGTGCCAGCAGCTTAGCCACGTCCAGGGGCGGGGGGAACACCGGGGAGCTGTTTTTT.

V is TRBV28 and J is TRBJ2-1, with 13 bases fitting TRBD2. Per germline, CDR1 MDHEN and CDR2 SYDVKM. V gave up 6 bases and J gave up 3 bases; unmatched junction bases: 8. The CDR3 length is 17 residues. The CDR3 reads CASRTRLAGGHYNEQFF. The CDR3 DNA sequence: TGTGCCAGCAGGACCAGACTAGCGGGAGGTCACTACAATGAGCAGTTCTTC.

V usage is TRBV3-1 (or the pseudogene TRBV3-2) and J usage is TRBJ2-7; 7 nucleotides match TRBD1. Trimming at V came to 1 base and at J to 5 bases, leaving 8 bases not matched to a gene. The CDR3 runs 15 residues. Germline values: CDR1 LGHDT, CDR2 YNNKEL (reference sequence). In DNA form, the CDR3 reads TGTGCCAGCAGCCAAGTCGGCCAGGGGGACAACGAGCAGTACTTC. This encodes CASSQVGQGDNEQYF.

The CDR3 spells CASSLGQGIGEQYF. CDR3 nucleotide sequence: TGTGCCAGCAGCTTAGGACAGGGGATAGGGGAGCAGTACTTC. The genes are TRBV7-9 and TRBJ2-7; 8 nucleotides match TRBD1. The CDR3 covers 14 residues. Germline CDR1 reads SEHNR; CDR2 reads FQNEAQ (reference sequence). Unmatched junction bases numbered 6, after V lost 1 base and J lost 7 bases.

This clone showed up just once. The J gene is TRBJ2-2, the V gene TRBV7-2; 11 bases are a match to TRBD2. The ends lost 3 bases at V and 5 bases at J; junction bases unmatched: 5. The CDR3 length is 16 residues. The germline CDR1 and CDR2 sequences are SGHTA and FQGNSA. The CDR3 region has the DNA TGTGCCAGCAGCTTGGGACTAGCGGTAGGGACCGGGGAGCTGTTTTTT. Translated, it gives CASSLGLAVGTGELFF.

The chain joins TRBV18 to TRBJ1-6; no reliable D call. The CDR3 consists of 15 residues. Trimming removed 6 bases at V and 13 bases at J, with 22 bases between. Germline CDR1 is KGHSH and CDR2 is LQKENI. The chain's CDR3 is CASSPGSLNGGPLHF. Written as DNA, the CDR3 is TGTGCCAGCTCCCCGGGGAGCCTGAATGGAGGTCCCCTCCACTTT.

The J gene is TRBJ2-2, the V gene TRBV5-1, with 7 bases that match TRBD2. Germline trimming cut 5 bases from V and 0 bases from J; bases unmatched to any gene: 4. Germline CDR1 and CDR2: SGHRS and YFSETQ. The CDR3 extends over 15 amino acids. DNA of the CDR3: TGCGCCAGCAGTTCAGCGGGACCGAACACCGGGGAGCTGTTTTTT. Translated: CASSSAGPNTGELFF.

The J gene is TRBJ2-1, the V gene TRBV28; TRBD1 might be the D (6 bases). Germline CDR1 and CDR2: MDHEN and SYDVKM. This CDR3 is 13 amino acids long. The ends were cut back, 9 bases at V and 4 bases at J, with 13 bases in the middle. This CDR3 reads CASTGLPYNEQFF. Here the CDR3 DNA reads TGTGCCAGTACAGGGTTACCGTACAATGAGCAGTTCTTC.

V is TRBV19 and J is TRBJ2-3, with 8 bases aligning to TRBD2. The CDR3 extends over 15 amino acids. Germline V gene lookup returns CDR1 LNHDA and CDR2 SQIVND (reference sequence). The V segment lost 3 bases and the J segment 5 bases; nucleotides outside the gene matches: 7. Here the CDR3 DNA reads TGTGCCAGTAGTATTCTCGGGCTAGCGGGAGATACGCAGTATTTT. Amino acids: CASSILGLAGDTQYF.

The chain recombines TRBV30 with TRBJ1-1; D perhaps matches TRBD1 (5 bases). CDR3 size: 11 residues. Trimming left V 0 bases short and J 12 bases short, with 11 bases between. Germline lookup yields CDR1 GTSNPN and CDR2 SVGIG (reference sequence). The CDR3 loop is CAWSVGGETFF. CDR3 nucleotide sequence: TGTGCCTGGAGTGTGGGAGGGGAAACTTTCTTT.

The chain combines TRBV4-3 with TRBJ2-1; 12 nucleotides line up with TRBD2. The length of the CDR3 is 18 residues. From germline, CDR1 is LGHNA and CDR2 YSLEER. V was pared by 0 bases and J by 7 bases, with 10 bases of the junction left unmatched. Here the CDR3 reads CASSQDSYSSGRGNEQFF. The CDR3 DNA follows: TGCGCCAGCAGCCAAGACAGCTATTCTAGCGGGAGGGGGAATGAGCAGTTCTTC.

This chain links TRBV5-5 with TRBJ2-4; TRBD2 aligns across 16 bases. J gave up 3 bases and V 4 bases, and 4 bases lay outside the gene matches. CDR3 length: 17 amino acids. Looked up from germline, CDR1 is SGHKS and CDR2 is YYEKEE (reference sequence). CDR3 nucleotides: TGTGCCAGCAGCCCCGGGACTAGCGGGAGGGGCAAAAACATTCAGTACTTC. This codes for CASSPGTSGRGKNIQYF.